This TCR beta chain was documented in a study of cytomegalovirus exposure and HLA in healthy donors (dated by TCRdb to 2015 to 2018). Context from the whole study: In an earlier analysis of about 560 of the donors, 276 Gb of sequence data and approximately 120 million unique TCR beta sequences from approximately 180 million T cells were reported. To study patterns of TCR occurrence, a later analysis re-analyzed previously published TCR beta repertoires from around 660 donors and added high-resolution HLA genotyping. Among about 400 genotyped donors of the cohort, an average of around 250,000 unique TCR beta nucleotide sequences was sequenced per donor, of which roughly 17% were non-productive. High-throughput TCR immunosequencing, statistical association of individual TCRs with disease status, and machine learning were combined to predict cytomegalovirus infection status. Because of strong linkage in the cohort, four or five DR-DQ haplotypes were treated as single units for association and clustering. Rather than using new phenotypic data, the later analysis identified candidate immune exposures from TCR beta sequences and from how often those sequences occurred across donors. A separate validation cohort of 100 to 150 different subjects was used in addition to the roughly 670-subject first cohort. Class I and class II HLA loci were covered by the typing at four-digit resolution. The study used immunosequencing to profile the T cell repertoires of under 700 subjects and linked those repertoires to cytomegalovirus serostatus. The genetic ancestry cluster associated with self-reported Caucasian donors included about 84% of the 350 to 500 genotyped donors. Donor age, sex, ethnicity and CMV serostatus were collected together with the repertoire data. The aim of the study was to test whether cataloging public T cell receptors could identify signatures of past pathogen exposure. Roughly 320 gigabases of sequencing data and roughly 81 million unique TCR sequences made up an early release that covered 640 HLA-typed donors. Every discovery cohort repertoire had been produced on one sequencing platform. Typing coverage varied by locus: about 629-630 donors for A, B, C, DRB1 and DQB1; 500 to 550 for DQA1; approximately 570 for DPA1; approximately 470 for DPB1. In a later genetic analysis, genome-wide SNP genotypes for about 60% of the 666 donors were used, and that subset was treated as a discovery cohort. An earlier analysis of 500 to 750 of the donors applied high-throughput TCR beta sequencing to assess whether each TCR beta V gene segment acted as functional or pseudogenic. Overall results and qualifications from the work: Because counts were too low, more than 15 rarely observed V segments, including chromosome 9 orphons, were left out of the earlier analysis of several hundred of the donors. In vitro tests confirmed that a few of the cytomegalovirus-associated TCR beta chains recognize cytomegalovirus antigens. A further reported finding was that TCR beta sequences accurately predicted the HLA-A and HLA-B alleles for most subjects in the first cohort. A cluster of highly shared sequence variants was judged likely to represent a technical artifact of the sequencing pipeline. In a later analysis, TCR association rates were found to vary across HLA loci, with the most associated TCRs seen for DRB1 alleles and the fewest for HLA-C alleles. Cytomegalovirus status was reported to be diagnosed by the classifier with high specificity and sensitivity in both the original and validation cohorts. Presence/absence analyses assumed roughly uniform sequencing depth across donors, an assumption that may not hold. In a later genetic analysis, fewer N-insertions in productive TCRs were reported among donors in an Asian-associated ancestry cluster than the roughly 710-donor mean. In a later analysis, 16,951 TCR beta sequences were associated with specific HLA alleles at a false discovery rate of 0.05. The study listed 150 to 200 TCR beta chains as associated with cytomegalovirus. The authors suggested that the approach could potentially be generalized to other disease states and immunological phenotypes. A later analysis found that most CMV-associated TCR beta chains appeared HLA-restricted, with HLA associations seemingly driven largely by CMV exposure. In this cohort, only TCR beta chains were sequenced, and detectable features were limited by the absence of alpha or paired-chain data. Strong co-occurrence of HLA alleles, especially DR and DQ, made assigning TCR associations to individual alleles difficult. Because HLA typing was unavailable for some donors at each locus, only the typed subset was used in association tests. According to a later analysis, parvovirus B19, influenza, CMV and Epstein-Barr virus appeared linked to several top co-occurrence clusters. In a later analysis, HLA-associated TCR beta chains showed more clonal expansion and lower generation probabilities than non-associated chains that were equally common. Linkage disequilibrium might explain the correlated functional status among segregating V segments, but an unknown experimental factor could not be ruled out. For the cohort, immune exposure information was limited to CMV serostatus. An association between a missense DCLRE1C variant and V-gene and J-gene trimming of TCR beta chains was found in a later genetic analysis and replicated in an independent cohort. An earlier analysis of 587 of the donors showed that most TCR beta V segments appeared in productive rearrangements either about 87% or about 30% of the time, which broadly matched IMGT annotations. While some public TCRs were present in many individuals, most TCR sequences turned up only very rarely across donors. Some IMGT-functional V segments, including TRBV6-2 and TRBV6-3, could not be distinguished by the 87-base-pair reads and were therefore excluded.

CDR1 SGHRS and CDR2 YFSETQ are derived from the germline V gene. Trimming at the junction amounts to 4 bases on V and 2 bases on J, and the germline ends lie 15 bases apart. The CDR3 numbers 15 residues from cysteine through phenylalanine. The retained sequence is limited to the CDR3, 45 bases, with the frame set at the first base. In total, over 600 healthy bone marrow donors made up the cohort. All cohort members were sampled while nominally healthy, although unrecorded immune exposures were likely present. The donor tested CMV seropositive, placing the donor among the 290 or so seropositive members of the cohort. A peripheral blood sample was provided by each donor, and peripheral blood mononuclear cells were used for TCR beta sequencing. Genomic DNA extraction from the blood cell samples was performed with the Qiagen DNeasy Blood Extraction Kit. Libraries were made using the immunoSEQ multiplex PCR assay. A mixture of 60 forward primers for TCR Vbeta segments and 13 reverse primers for TCR Jbeta segments was used in the multiplex PCR. The CDR3 region of rearranged TCR beta genes was amplified from genomic DNA by a multiplex PCR assay. Amplified TCR beta libraries were sequenced as 87-base-pair reads on the Illumina HiSeq System. The authors' pipeline ran thus. A later analysis counted 65 million to 90 million unique TCR beta chains across the 670 or so repertoires, and 9.5 million to 11 million of these chains were shared by at least two donors. To remove PCR and sequencing errors, raw reads were error-corrected and collapsed into unique sequences using a nearest-neighbor algorithm that merged closely related sequences. V, D and J gene segments were assigned by aligning CDR3 sequences to IMGT reference sequences. For a sequence to be retained, a match of at least six nucleotides to both a V gene segment and a J gene segment was required. Rearrangements were called productive when the CDR3 lacked stop codons and stayed in frame with V and J; all others were non-productive. CDR3 was defined according to IMGT convention as the region running from the second conserved V-encoded cysteine to the conserved J-encoded phenylalanine. The earlier analysis of about 570 of the donors excluded any sequence lacking an unambiguous match to a single V gene segment. In an earlier analysis of approximately 590 of the donors, a V segment was called functional when productive rearrangements were above 56.7%, and segregating when the standard deviation between donors exceeded 5%. A statistical classification framework was built for diagnosing cytomegalovirus status from the catalog of TCR beta chain sequences. V and J gene assignment, in a later analysis, came from comparing TCR nucleotide sequences with IMGT/GENE-DB human TR gene sequences. The TCRdist pipeline was used in a later analysis to assign CDR3 sequences and most-parsimonious VDJ recombination scenarios. In a later analysis, each TCR beta chain was defined by its CDR3 amino acid sequence together with its V-gene family, and reads lacking a unique V-gene family were excluded. To address suspected cross-contamination and a sequencing artifact, a later analysis removed approximately 590 highly shared, low-generation-probability nucleotide sequences. A later analysis calculated a clonal expansion index for each public chain from normalized within-repertoire ranks of inferred template counts. In a later analysis, generation probabilities were computed with a VDJ recombination model fitted to out-of-frame rearrangements, and the resulting probabilities were checked against IGoR. In a later analysis, TCR-TCR, TCR-HLA and TCR-CMV co-occurrence was scored with hypergeometric tests, and a repertoire-size bias correction was applied to TCR pairs. In a later analysis, false discovery rates were estimated by permuting HLA or CMV assignments 20 times. In a later analysis, co-occurring TCRs were grouped using DBSCAN, and TCRdist sequence similarity was added for clustering within HLA-allele-positive subsets. Repertoires with fewer than 30,000 or more than 120,000 public chains, plus five repertoires with anomalous nucleotide sharing, were excluded from co-occurrence clustering. TCRdb retrieved this table from immuneACCESS and kept in-frame rearrangements only. Not all clones are present; in checked studies, unresolved V genes account for under half, and no reason is known for the remainder. Clonal size and the V and J genes are those of that table, whereas D and trimming came from the DNA. The sample data list some 170,000 clones, and 9.5% of these were observed just once. The ten largest clones take up 1% to 1.5% of the sample.

Remarks on this clone: Its antigen has not been determined. No per-base quality is available; no much larger clone lies one base away.

This TCR derives from a woman in her twenties or thirties in good health and CMV-seropositive. The sequence is built from TRBV5-1 and TRBJ1-1; a weak D assignment points to TRBD1 (5 bases agree). Material: PBMCs. The CDR3 region: CASSIQGGRNTEAFF. The bases read TGCGCCAGCAGCATCCAGGGAGGGCGAAACACTGAAGCTTTCTTT.